The clone carrying this TCR beta chain was recorded at least ten times. Its antigen remains unknown. TCRdb called the 5' RACE reads again in MiXCR, with one record for every CDR3 protein. The repertoire consists of 50,000 to 80,000 distinct CDR3 sequences, with about 20% occurring once and the leading ten covering approximately 3.1%. Regarding the study as a whole: Tumor memory CD4+ T cell TCR gene usage was found to cluster with blood and lymph node memory CD4+ cells and with lymph node naive CD4+ cells. Tumor Treg TCRs overlapped most with tumor naive CD4+ cells.

Sequencing used memory CD4+ T cells sorted from a lymph node. Subset of the sample: memory CD4+ T cells, CD4+CD45RO+CD25-. This sequence originates from a female donor with breast cancer.

This CDR3 reads CATSSLRDVTSTDTQYF. In DNA, the CDR3 is TGTGCCACCAGCAGTCTCCGGGACGTCACTAGCACAGATACGCAGTATTTT. This chain joins TRBV15 and TRBJ2-3; D assignment may be TRBD1 or TRBD2 (5 bases each). This CDR3 is built from 17 residues. Trimming stripped 3 bases from V and 0 bases from J, with 16 bases between. Per germline, CDR1 LNHNV and CDR2 YYDKDF (reference sequence).